These 21 T cell receptor beta chains were sequenced from one sample in a study of blood T cell repertoires in COVID-19. TCRdb keeps only in-frame clones here, not all; method: immunoSEQ multiplex PCR. The repertoire holds 150,000 to 200,000 clones, with about four fifths as singletons. Sequences were obtained from PBMCs or T cells enriched from blood (not recorded which). The origin of the receptors is a man between 50 and 59 years old who had recovered from COVID-19.

The chain combines TRBV3-1 (or the pseudogene TRBV3-2) with TRBJ1-2; no definite D call. The CDR3 is 15 residues long. V lost 2 bases and J lost 2, with 12 bases in between. Germline-derived CDR1 and CDR2 are LGHDT and YNNKEL (reference sequence). CDR3 sequence reads: CASSQRGGTNYGYTF. The DNA of the CDR3 is TGTGCCAGCAGCCAACGGGGAGGTACGAACTATGGCTACACCTTC.

The chain's CDR3 is CASTPDSLAKNIQYF. The CDR3 nucleotides read TGTGCCAGCACCCCGGACTCTTTAGCCAAAAACATTCAGTACTTC. The genes are TRBV7-8 and TRBJ2-4; the D gene is possibly TRBD2 (5 bases). From germline, CDR1 is SGHVS and CDR2 FQNEAQ. The V end lost 7 bases, the J end lost 0 bases, and 13 bases lay between the germline ends. The CDR3 contains 15 residues. The full variable domain, its missing parts supplied by reference TRBV7-8 and TRBJ2-4, is GAGVSQSPRYKVAKRGQDVALRCDPISGHVSLFWYQQALGQGPEFLTYFQNEAQLDKSGLPSDRFFAERPEGSVSTLKIQRTQQEDSAVYLCASTPDSLAKNIQYFGAGTRLSVL.

The chain has TRBV11-3 and TRBJ2-7; D is perhaps TRBD2 (5 bases). V was clipped by 3 bases and J by 2 bases, with 11 bases between them. CDR3 length equals 14 residues. The germline V gene encodes CDR1 SGHNT and CDR2 YENEEA. Here the CDR3 reads CASSLTGSTYEQYF. The CDR3 DNA reads as TGTGCCAGCAGCTTGACGGGGTCTACCTACGAGCAGTACTTC.

This chain connects TRBV7-3 to TRBJ2-3, with D possibly being TRBD1 (5 bases). The germline V gene has CDR1 SGHTA and CDR2 FQGTGA. The ends were cut back, 2 bases at V and 5 bases at J, with 8 bases in the middle. This CDR3 region has 13 residues. The DNA for the CDR3 is TGTGCCAGCAGCTTACAGGGTAAAGATACGCAGTATTTT. The encoded protein is CASSLQGKDTQYF.

The chain carries TRBV2 and TRBJ2-2; 13 bases align to TRBD2. This CDR3 contains 19 residues. Germline V CDR1 and CDR2: SNHLY, FYNNEI. J was trimmed by 5 bases and V by 6 bases; bases with no gene match: 15. The CDR3, as DNA: TGTGCCAGCAGCCAAAGACTAGCGGGGGGCCCTTCGCAGACCGGGGAGCTGTTTTTT. This gives the protein CASSQRLAGGPSQTGELFF.

The chain has TRBV16 and TRBJ2-7; the D gene is possibly TRBD1 (5 bases). Germline CDR1 reads KGHSY; CDR2 reads FQNENV. CDR3 length: 14 residues. Trimming shortened V by 7 bases and J by 1 base, and 14 bases separated the two germline ends. CDR3 sequence: CASTLAGQSYEQYF. In nucleotides, the CDR3 is TGTGCCAGCACCCTCGCAGGGCAATCCTACGAGCAGTACTTC. The variable domain in full, completed from reference TRBV16 and TRBJ2-7, reads GEEVAQTPKHLVRGEGQKAKLYCAPIKGHSYVFWYQQVLKNEFKFLISFQNENVFDETGMPKERFSAKCLPNSPCSLEIQATKLEDSAVYFCASTLAGQSYEQYFGPGTRLTVT.

The rearrangement joins TRBV9 to TRBJ1-5; D call uncertain. The CDR3 runs to 13 residues. The ends were cut back, 4 bases at V and 2 bases at J, with 7 bases in the middle. Per germline, CDR1 SGDLS and CDR2 YYNGEE. CDR3 protein: CASSPLGNQPQHF. CDR3 nucleotides: TGTGCCAGCAGCCCCCTTGGCAATCAGCCCCAGCATTTT.

This sequence joins TRBV6-2 or TRBV6-3 and TRBJ1-5; D is possibly TRBD1 (6 bases). Germline V gene data show CDR1 as MNHEY and CDR2 as SVGEGT. The V end was cut by 2 bases, the J end by 9 bases, with 17 bases between. The CDR3 loop spans 15 amino acids. The CDR3 is CASSYRSEGQSPQHF. The CDR3 DNA is TGTGCCAGCAGTTACCGATCCGAAGGACAGTCGCCCCAGCATTTT.

The chain joins TRBV14 to TRBJ1-2, with D perhaps TRBD1 (5 bases). This CDR3 spans 12 amino acids. Germline values: CDR1 SGHDN, CDR2 FVKESK. The V gene lost 2 bases and the J gene lost 7 bases, with 8 bases spanning the gap. CDR3 in DNA: TGTGCCAGCAGCCAACTAACAGGTGGCTACACCTTC. Residues: CASSQLTGGYTF.

V gene TRBV19 combines with J gene TRBJ1-1; D remains unclear. This CDR3 is 13 amino acids long. CDR1 is LNHDA and CDR2 is SQIVND in the germline V gene (reference sequence). Trimming took off 8 bases at V and 7 bases at J, with 17 bases between the two ends. CDR3 coding DNA: TGTGCCAGTGAGGGCGGGAAATCGAGTGAAGCTTTCTTT. As protein: CASEGGKSSEAFF.

V usage is TRBV12-3 or TRBV12-4 and J usage is TRBJ2-7; no clear D. The V and J ends lost 6 bases and 4 bases respectively, with 10 bases between them. CDR3 length: 12 residues. CDR3 region: CASRYGVYEQYF. The DNA of the CDR3 is TGTGCCAGCAGATACGGAGTTTACGAGCAGTACTTC.

This chain uses TRBV7-2 with TRBJ1-6; D is possibly TRBD1 (6 bases). The CDR3 consists of 16 residues. Germline loops: CDR1 SGHTA, CDR2 FQGNSA. V was pared by 3 bases and J by 7 bases, with 16 bases between. CDR3 nucleotides: TGTGCCAGCAGCTTGGTTTCACAGGGCGTAAATTCACCCCTCCACTTT. Encoded protein: CASSLVSQGVNSPLHF.

The chain recombines TRBV5-4 with TRBJ2-5; D uncertain. This CDR3 comprises 14 residues. V was trimmed by 2 bases and J by 4 bases, leaving 12 bases between them. Germline CDR1 SGHNT, CDR2 YYREEE (reference sequence). Here the CDR3 DNA reads TGTGCCAGCAGCTTTGAGAATAAGAGAGAGACCCAGTACTTC. Protein product: CASSFENKRETQYF.

The chain employs TRBV18 and TRBJ2-1; D is perhaps TRBD2 (5 bases). The V and J ends lost 4 bases and 6 bases respectively, with 13 bases between them. This CDR3 is built from 14 residues. Looked up from germline, CDR1 is KGHSH and CDR2 is LQKENI. CDR3 bases: TGTGCCAGCTCACTTACGGGGTATTTCAATGAGCAGTTCTTC. This encodes CASSLTGYFNEQFF.

The chain joins TRBV7-9 to TRBJ1-2; the D gene is possibly TRBD1 (5 bases). The CDR3 has 15 amino acids. V lost 1 base and J lost 4, with 13 bases in between. Germline CDR1 reads SEHNR; CDR2 reads FQNEAQ (reference sequence). The CDR3 coding sequence is TGTGCCAGCAGCTTAGATTGGGGACTGCCCTATGGCTACACCTTC. It translates to CASSLDWGLPYGYTF.

This clone was observed a single time. This rearrangement joins TRBV11-1 to TRBJ2-5; possible D gene TRBD1, 6 bases. Germline V gives CDR1 SGHAT, CDR2 FQDESV (reference sequence). The CDR3 length is 15 residues. Trimming took 5 bases from V and 5 from J, leaving 18 bases between them. The CDR3: CASSDRDKVGETQYF. The CDR3, as DNA: TGTGCCAGCAGCGATCGGGACAAGGTGGGGGAGACCCAGTACTTC.

The gene calls are TRBV3-1 (or the pseudogene TRBV3-2) and TRBJ2-1, with 11 positions matching TRBD2. This CDR3 is built from 19 residues. The V gene end was trimmed by 1 base and the J gene end by 10 bases; junction bases not matched to a gene: 18. Germline lookup yields CDR1 LGHDT and CDR2 YNNKEL (reference sequence). The CDR3 coding sequence is TGTGCCAGCAGCCAAGCTTCAGGGCGCGTGGGGACTAGCGGTGGCGAGCAGTTCTTC. Amino acid sequence: CASSQASGRVGTSGGEQFF.

This chain uses TRBV4-2 with TRBJ2-3; possibly TRBD2 for D (6 bases). Germline values: CDR1 LGHNA, CDR2 YNFKEQ. The V end was cut by 0 bases, the J end by 2 bases, with 9 bases between. CDR3 length equals 15 residues. This chain's CDR3 is CASSQDRGNTDTQYF. CDR3 nucleotides: TGTGCCAGCAGCCAAGATCGGGGGAACACAGATACGCAGTATTTT.

This clone was seen only once. The gene calls are TRBV7-2 and TRBJ1-5; 9 bases fit TRBD1. CDR1 is SGHTA and CDR2 is FQGNSA in the germline V gene. This CDR3 is 14 amino acids long. Trimming took 5 bases from V and 7 from J; bases not matched to a gene: 6. In DNA form, the CDR3 reads TGTGCCAGCAGCGGGACAGGGTACGGACAGCCCCAGCATTTT. Translated, it gives CASSGTGYGQPQHF.

Notes on this clone: The same CDR3 can be traced to other DNA sequences in this sample. V and J are TRBV7-3 and TRBJ1-2; 9 positions agree with TRBD1. After removal of 4 bases from V and 6 bases from J, the junction contained 3 bases not matched to a gene. The length of the CDR3 is 13 residues. CDR1 and CDR2 (germline): SGHTA, FQGTGA. DNA for the CDR3: TGTGCCAGCAGCTCACGGACAGGGGATGGCTACACCTTC. Its protein product is CASSSRTGDGYTF.

The chain has TRBV5-6 and TRBJ1-2; perhaps TRBD1 as D (5 bases). The CDR3 runs 15 residues. The germline V and J ends were trimmed by 4 bases and 4 bases, with 17 bases remaining between them. The V gene's germline CDR1 is SGHDT and CDR2 YYEEEE. The CDR3 sequence: CASSTGQPTIYGYTF. The CDR3 region has the DNA TGTGCCAGCAGCACTGGACAACCCACGATCTATGGCTACACCTTC.